Given below is one T cell receptor beta chain in context. Its antigen remains unidentified. The input lacks base qualities; no much larger clone sits a single base away. This record comes from a study of cytomegalovirus exposure and HLA in healthy donors (TCRdb year 2017). Context from the whole study: The roughly 700 repertoires of the first cohort and the 120 validation repertoires were produced on the same platform, according to a later analysis. The study aimed to test whether signatures of past pathogen exposure could be identified by cataloging public T cell receptors. The study combined high-throughput TCR immunosequencing, statistical association of individual TCRs with disease status, and machine learning to predict cytomegalovirus infection status. Besides the first cohort of roughly 660 subjects, a separate validation cohort made up of over 100 different subjects was used.

The method was the immunoSEQ multiplex PCR assay. The paper's data handling went like this. A statistical classification framework was built to diagnose cytomegalovirus status from the catalog of TCR beta chain sequences. TCRdb limited this immuneACCESS table to in-frame rearrangements with V and J called. A share of clones is missing; checked studies link under half to unresolved V genes, and the rest is unexplained. Clone size and V and J calls were adopted from that table, with D and trimming inferred from the DNA. The sample data list some 88,000 clones, and roughly 96% of these were observed just once. Jointly, the top ten make up 0.6% to 0.85% of the sample. Overall results and qualifications from the work: Most TCR sequences were observed very rarely across donors, whereas some public TCRs were present in many individuals. It was suggested by the authors that the approach could potentially be generalized to other disease states and immunological phenotypes. The study listed 150 to 200 TCR beta chains as associated with cytomegalovirus. A later analysis lacked HLA typing for the validation cohort, so it scored co-occurrence in that cohort across all 120 or so repertoires. A later analysis found that TCRs clustered in the first cohort also tended to co-occur in the roughly 120 validation repertoires, with approximately 95% of cluster scores above 0. A few of the identified cytomegalovirus-associated TCR beta chains were confirmed in vitro to be specific for cytomegalovirus antigens. The classifier was reported to diagnose cytomegalovirus status with high specificity and sensitivity in both the original cohort and the validation cohort.

Separate from the approximately 700-subject first cohort, the validation cohort of roughly 120 subjects was the group to which the donors belonged. This clonotype was obtained from a man aged 18-30 years in good health and CMV-seronegative. Sequenced sample: PBMCs.

The DNA is as follows: TGTGCCAGCAGCTGGGATGCGGGGCCCGGGGAGCTGTTTTTT. This is translated as CASSWDAGPGELFF. The chain is made from TRBV11-2 and TRBJ2-2; matching of 6 bases hints at TRBD2 as the D gene. Via the germline V gene, CDR1 is SGHAT and CDR2 FQNNGV. The junction shows trimming of 4 bases on V and 6 bases on J, plus 12 bases between the germline ends. The CDR3 measures 14 amino acids from cysteine to phenylalanine. The kept DNA is CDR3 alone, 42 bases in frame from the first base.